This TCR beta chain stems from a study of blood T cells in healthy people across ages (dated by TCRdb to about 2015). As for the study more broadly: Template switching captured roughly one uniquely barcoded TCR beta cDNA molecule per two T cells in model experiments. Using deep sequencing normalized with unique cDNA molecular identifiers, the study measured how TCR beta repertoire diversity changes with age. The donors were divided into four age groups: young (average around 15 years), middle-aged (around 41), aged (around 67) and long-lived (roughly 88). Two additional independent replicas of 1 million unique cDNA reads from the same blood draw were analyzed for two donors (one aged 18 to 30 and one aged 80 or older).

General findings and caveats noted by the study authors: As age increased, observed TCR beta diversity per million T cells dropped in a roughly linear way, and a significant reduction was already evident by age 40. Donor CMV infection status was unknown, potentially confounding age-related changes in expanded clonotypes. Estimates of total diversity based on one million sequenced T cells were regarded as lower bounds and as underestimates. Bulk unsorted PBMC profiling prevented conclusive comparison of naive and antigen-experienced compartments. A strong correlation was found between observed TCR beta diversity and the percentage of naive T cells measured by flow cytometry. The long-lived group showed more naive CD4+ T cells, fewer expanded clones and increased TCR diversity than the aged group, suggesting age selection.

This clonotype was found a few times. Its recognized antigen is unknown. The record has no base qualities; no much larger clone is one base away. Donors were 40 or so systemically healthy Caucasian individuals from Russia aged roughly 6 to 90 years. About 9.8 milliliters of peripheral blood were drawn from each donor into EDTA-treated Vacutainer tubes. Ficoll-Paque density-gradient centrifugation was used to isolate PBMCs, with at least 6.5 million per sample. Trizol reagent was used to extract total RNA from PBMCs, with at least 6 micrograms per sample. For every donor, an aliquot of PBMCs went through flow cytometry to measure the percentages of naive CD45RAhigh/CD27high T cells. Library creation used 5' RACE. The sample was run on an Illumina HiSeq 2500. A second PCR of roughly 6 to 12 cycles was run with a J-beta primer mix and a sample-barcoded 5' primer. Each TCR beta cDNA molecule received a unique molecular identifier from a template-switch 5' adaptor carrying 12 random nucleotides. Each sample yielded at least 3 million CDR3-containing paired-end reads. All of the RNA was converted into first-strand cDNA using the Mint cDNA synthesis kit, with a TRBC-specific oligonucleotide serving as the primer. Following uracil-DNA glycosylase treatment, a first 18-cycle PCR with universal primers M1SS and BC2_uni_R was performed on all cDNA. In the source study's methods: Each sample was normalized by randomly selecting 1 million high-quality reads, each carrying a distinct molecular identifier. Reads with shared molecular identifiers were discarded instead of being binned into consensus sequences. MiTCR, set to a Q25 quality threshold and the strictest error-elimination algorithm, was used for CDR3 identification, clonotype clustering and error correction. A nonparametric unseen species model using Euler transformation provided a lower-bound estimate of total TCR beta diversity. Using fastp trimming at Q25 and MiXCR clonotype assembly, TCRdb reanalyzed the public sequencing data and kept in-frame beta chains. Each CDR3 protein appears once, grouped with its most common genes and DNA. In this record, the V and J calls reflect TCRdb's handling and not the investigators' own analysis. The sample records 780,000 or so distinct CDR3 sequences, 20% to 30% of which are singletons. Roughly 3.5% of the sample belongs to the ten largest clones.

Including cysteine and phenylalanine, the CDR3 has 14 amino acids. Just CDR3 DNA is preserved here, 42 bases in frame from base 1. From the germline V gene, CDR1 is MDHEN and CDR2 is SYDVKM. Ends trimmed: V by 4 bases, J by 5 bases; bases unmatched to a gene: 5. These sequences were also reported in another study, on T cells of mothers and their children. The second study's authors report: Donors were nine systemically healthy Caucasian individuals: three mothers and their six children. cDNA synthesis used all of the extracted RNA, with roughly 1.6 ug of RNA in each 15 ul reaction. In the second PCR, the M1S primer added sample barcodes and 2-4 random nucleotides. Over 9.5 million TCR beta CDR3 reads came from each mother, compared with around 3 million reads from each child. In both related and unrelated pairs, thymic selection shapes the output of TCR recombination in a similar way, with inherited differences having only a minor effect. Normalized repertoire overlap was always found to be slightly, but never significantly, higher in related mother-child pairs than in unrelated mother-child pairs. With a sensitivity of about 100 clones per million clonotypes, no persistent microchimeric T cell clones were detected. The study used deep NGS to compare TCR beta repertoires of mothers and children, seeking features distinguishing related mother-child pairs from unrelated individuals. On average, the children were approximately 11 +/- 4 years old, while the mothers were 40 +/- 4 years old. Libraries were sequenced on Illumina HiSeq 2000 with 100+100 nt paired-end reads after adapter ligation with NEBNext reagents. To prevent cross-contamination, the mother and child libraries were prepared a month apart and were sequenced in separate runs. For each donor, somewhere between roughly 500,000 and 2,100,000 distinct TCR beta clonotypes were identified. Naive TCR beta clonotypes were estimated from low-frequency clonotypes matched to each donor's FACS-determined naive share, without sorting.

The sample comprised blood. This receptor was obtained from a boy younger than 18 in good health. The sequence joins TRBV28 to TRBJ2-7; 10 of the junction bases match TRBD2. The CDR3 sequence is CASSSTSGTHEQYF. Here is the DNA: TGTGCCAGCAGTTCTACTAGCGGGACCCACGAGCAGTACTTC.